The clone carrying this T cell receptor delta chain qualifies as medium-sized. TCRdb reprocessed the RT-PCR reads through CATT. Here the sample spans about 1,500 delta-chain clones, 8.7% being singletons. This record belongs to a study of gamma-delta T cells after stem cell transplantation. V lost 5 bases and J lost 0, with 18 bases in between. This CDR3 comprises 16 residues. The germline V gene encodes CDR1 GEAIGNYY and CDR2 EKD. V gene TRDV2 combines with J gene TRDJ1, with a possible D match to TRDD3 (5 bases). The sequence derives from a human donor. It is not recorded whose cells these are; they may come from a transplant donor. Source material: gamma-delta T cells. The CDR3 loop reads CACAELLRGDTDKLIF. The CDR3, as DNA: TGTGCCTGTGCGGAACTATTAAGGGGGGACACCGATAAACTCATCTTT.